This T cell receptor beta chain was profiled in a study of T cells after yellow fever vaccination. This clonotype was seen a few times. The CDR3 is 13 amino acids. Germline CDR1 and CDR2: SQVTM and ANQGSEA. Germline trimming cut 6 bases from V and 6 bases from J; bases unmatched to any gene: 9. TCRdb re-called the 5' RACE reads with MiXCR, one entry per CDR3 protein. Altogether about 120,000 distinct CDR3 sequences are present, more than 7.5% being singletons, with the ten largest covering less than 40%. The rearrangement links TRBV29-1 to TRBJ1-1; 8 bases are shared with TRBD1. This sequence was found in a man younger than 30 who received the YFV17D yellow fever vaccine. Sequencing was performed on CD8+ T cells sorted from PBMCs, taken on the day of the yellow fever booster vaccination. CDR3 amino acids: CSVGQGSMAEAFF. The CDR3 bases are TGCAGCGTCGGACAGGGTAGCATGGCTGAAGCTTTCTTT.